A selection of T cell receptor beta chains follows, all from one sample in a study of CD8 T cells in ankylosing spondylitis. TCRdb re-analysed the 5' RACE reads in MiXCR, keeping a single row per CDR3 protein. Of roughly 440,000 distinct CDR3 sequences listed, 15% to 20% are singletons. Sequencing was performed on blood, either unsorted or a sorted T cell fraction (not recorded which). The source of these receptors is a male donor with ankylosing spondylitis. Each CDR3 is given with its conserved first and last residue. The D gene is left open where the match is weak. Expanded clones are given a class, and other clones once, few, many or no size at all.

TRBV10-3	15	many	.	TRBJ2-1	TGTGCCATCAGTGGATCAACAGGCTTTGGCAATGAGCAGTTCTTC	CAISGSTGFGNEQFF
TRBV12-3/TRBV12-4	17	few	.	TRBJ1-3	TGTGCCAGCAGTTCGGCAAACAGGGTAGGCTCTGGAAACACCATATATTTT	CASSSANRVGSGNTIYF
TRBV5-1	14	.	.	TRBJ1-2	TGCGCCAGCAGCTACCGAGGGGGATCTTATGGCTACACCTTC	CASSYRGGSYGYTF
TRBV7-2	13	many	.	TRBJ2-7	TGTGCCAGCAGCTTAGTTAAGGATTACGAGCAGTACTTC	CASSLVKDYEQYF
TRBV20-1	12	.	TRBD1	TRBJ2-5	TGCAGTGCACCGGACAGGCAAGAGACCCAGTACTTC	CSAPDRQETQYF
TRBV2	15	.	.	TRBJ2-5	TGTGCCAGCAGTGAAGCGGGGGGGCGCGGGGAGACCCAGTACTTC	CASSEAGGRGETQYF
TRBV4-3	15	few	TRBD1	TRBJ2-1	TGCGCCAGCAGCCAAAATCCGGGGACAGGCGGTGAGCAGTTCTTC	CASSQNPGTGGEQFF
TRBV11-2	16	many	TRBD2	TRBJ2-1	TGTGCCAGCAGCTGGTTAGCGGGTGGATCCTACAATGAGCAGTTCTTC	CASSWLAGGSYNEQFF
TRBV28	14	.	.	TRBJ1-2	TGTGCCAGCAGTTTCGGCGGAGAGGGCTATGGCTACACCTTC	CASSFGGEGYGYTF
TRBV12-3/TRBV12-4	16	few	.	TRBJ1-3	TGTGCCAGCAGCACCCAGGGGCGCAGCTCTGGAAACACCATATATTTT	CASSTQGRSSGNTIYF
TRBV5-1	14	.	.	TRBJ2-7	TGCGCCAGCAGCTTGGAAGGGGGTGTTTACGAGCAGTACTTC	CASSLEGGVYEQYF
TRBV5-1	15	.	TRBD2	TRBJ2-3	TGCGCCAGCAGCGGTACTAGCGATAGCACAGATACGCAGTATTTT	CASSGTSDSTDTQYF
TRBV10-3	14	.	TRBD2	TRBJ2-7	TGTGCCATCAGACCGGGACTAGCGAGGGACGAGCAGTACTTC	CAIRPGLARDEQYF
TRBV11-2	12	.	.	TRBJ2-3	TGTGCCAGCAGCTTACAGGGACGGACGCAGTATTTT	CASSLQGRTQYF
TRBV6-2/TRBV6-3	15	.	TRBD2	TRBJ2-1	TGTGCCAGCAGTAAGCTAGCGGACCCCTACAATGAGCAGTTCTTC	CASSKLADPYNEQFF
TRBV12-3/TRBV12-4	13	many	TRBD2	TRBJ2-1	TGTGCCACCCGACTAGCGGGGTTGAGTGAGCAGTTCTTC	CATRLAGLSEQFF
TRBV20-1	14	few	.	TRBJ2-2	TGCAGTGCTAATAGCGCCACGAACACCGGGGAGCTGTTTTTT	CSANSATNTGELFF
TRBV7-6	17	.	.	TRBJ1-4	TGTGCCAGCAGCTTCGCAGCTGGAGGGGCTACTAATGAAAAACTGTTTTTT	CASSFAAGGATNEKLFF
TRBV5-1	13	many	.	TRBJ1-2	TGCGCCAGCAAACTCCAGGGGAACTATGGCTACACCTTC	CASKLQGNYGYTF
TRBV5-1	13	few	.	TRBJ1-5	TGCGCCAGCAGGTTGAGGGAAAATCAGCCCCAGCATTTT	CASRLRENQPQHF
TRBV9	17	.	TRBD1	TRBJ2-2	TGTGCCAGCAGCGGCGGAACAGGGGGGTTAAACACCGGGGAGCTGTTTTTT	CASSGGTGGLNTGELFF
TRBV12-3/TRBV12-4	14	.	.	TRBJ2-2	TGTGCCAGCAGACTCCTAGAGAACACCGGGGAGCTGTTTTTT	CASRLLENTGELFF
TRBV12-3/TRBV12-4	13	few	.	TRBJ1-5	TGTGCCAGCAGTTTAGGAACGTCGCAGCCCCAGCATTTT	CASSLGTSQPQHF
TRBV15	12	few	.	TRBJ2-1	TGTGCCACCAGCAGACCTGACAATGAGCAGTTCTTC	CATSRPDNEQFF
TRBV5-6	16	few	TRBD1	TRBJ1-1	TGTGCCAGCACCGGGGACAGGGGTTCAATGAACACTGAAGCTTTCTTT	CASTGDRGSMNTEAFF
TRBV20-1	15	.	.	TRBJ2-3	TGCAGTGCTAGAGATCGGAGCGGACCCACAGATACGCAGTATTTT	CSARDRSGPTDTQYF
TRBV7-9	13	.	.	TRBJ2-1	TGTGCCAGCAGCCCCTCGATACCGGTTGAGCAGTTCTTC	CASSPSIPVEQFF
TRBV10-2	14	.	.	TRBJ2-1	TGCGCCAGCAGTGACCAGAGCTCCTACAATGAGCAGTTCTTC	CASSDQSSYNEQFF
TRBV11-2	18	.	TRBD1	TRBJ1-2	TGTGCCAGCAGCTTAGGAACAGGGGGTTTAGGAGCTAACTATGGCTACACCTTC	CASSLGTGGLGANYGYTF
TRBV5-1	16	few	.	TRBJ1-1	TGCGCCAGCAGCACGGAAGGCGCAGGGTTGAACACTGAAGCTTTCTTT	CASSTEGAGLNTEAFF
TRBV20-1	13	few	TRBD2	TRBJ2-7	TGCAGTGCTAGTGTAGCGGGAGGTGCCGAGCAGTACTTC	CSASVAGGAEQYF
TRBV18	15	.	.	TRBJ1-6	TGTGCCAGCTCAGACGAGAAGGGCTATAATTCACCCCTCCACTTT	CASSDEKGYNSPLHF
TRBV5-1	13	few	.	TRBJ1-1	TGCGCCAGCAGCTTGGCCCCCGGGCCTGAAGCTTTCTTT	CASSLAPGPEAFF
TRBV12-3/TRBV12-4	17	few	TRBD1	TRBJ1-5	TGTGCCAGCAGCCCGGGACAGGGGGCAGGGAGCAATCAGCCCCAGCATTTT	CASSPGQGAGSNQPQHF
TRBV5-1	11	.	.	TRBJ2-5	TGCGCCTCCGCCGTGGAAGAGACCCAGTACTTC	CASAVEETQYF
TRBV29-1	13	many	.	TRBJ2-1	TGCAGGAACCGAGGGGGCTCCTACAATGAGCAGTTCTTC	CRNRGGSYNEQFF
TRBV3-1	13	.	.	TRBJ1-2	TGTGCCAGCAGCCAACGGAGTAACTATGGCTACACCTTC	CASSQRSNYGYTF
TRBV5-1	13	few	.	TRBJ2-5	TGCGCCAGCAGCGGGGGGATCAGCGGGACCCAGTACTTC	CASSGGISGTQYF
TRBV5-1	14	many	.	TRBJ2-1	TGCGCCAGCAGCTTGTTAACAATCTACAATGAGCAGTTCTTC	CASSLLTIYNEQFF
TRBV20-1	15	.	.	TRBJ2-3	TGCAGTGCTAGAGGACCGTTAGGCACAGTAGATACGCAGTATTTT	CSARGPLGTVDTQYF